What follows are 10 T cell receptor beta chains derived from one specimen sequenced in a study of T cell responses to AZD1222 COVID-19 vaccine (dated by TCRdb to the early 2020s). Receptor amplification or capture employed the immunoSEQ multiplex PCR assay. Sourced from immuneACCESS, this table was stored by TCRdb with only in-frame sequences that have V and J called. A share of the clones is absent; for the studies checked, an unresolved V gene accounts for under half, and the remainder has no known explanation. In all, the sample holds approximately 100,000 clones, and approximately 93% of those were seen once. The ten largest clones add up to 4.5% of the sample. Read against the paper, the sample's time point label means: baseline before first vaccination. The material sequenced was peripheral blood, taken on day 0 of AZD1222 vaccination. The receptors derive from an adult in good health.

This sequence joins TRBV5-1 and TRBJ1-3; D unresolved. With 1 base removed from V and 0 bases from J, the gap between germline ends came to 8 bases. The CDR3 covers 15 residues. CDR1 SGHRS and CDR2 YFSETQ come from the germline V gene. The CDR3 region is CASSLIGSSGNTIYF. The CDR3 DNA follows: TGCGCCAGCAGCTTGATTGGCTCCTCTGGAAACACCATATATTTT.

The V call is TRBV10-3, the J call TRBJ1-1, with 7 bases fitting TRBD1. Losses at the gene ends were 6 bases for V and 1 base for J; bases not matched to a gene: 8. There are 15 residues in the CDR3. CDR1 and CDR2 (germline): ENHRY, SYGVKD. The CDR3, as DNA: TGTGCCATCAGGCGCGCCGGGACAGAGAACACTGAAGCTTTCTTT. It is translated as CAIRRAGTENTEAFF.

The CDR3 is CASSLGTGAQRIGYTF. CDR3 bases: TGTGCCAGCAGCTTGGGAACGGGGGCGCAGAGAATTGGCTACACCTTC. The chain carries TRBV7-2 and TRBJ1-2; TRBD1 might be the D (6 bases). V was trimmed by 3 bases and J by 7 bases, leaving 21 bases between them. In germline, CDR1 is SGHTA, CDR2 FQGNSA. The CDR3 has 16 residues.

This clone was recorded once. The chain employs TRBV3-1 (or the pseudogene TRBV3-2) and TRBJ2-3, with 9 bases fitting TRBD2. J gave up 0 bases and V 7 bases, and 2 bases lay outside the gene matches. The CDR3 sequence is 14 residues long. Germline assignment: CDR1 LGHDT and CDR2 YNNKEL (reference sequence). CDR3 sequence: CASTLAGSTDTQYF. The CDR3 bases are TGTGCCAGCACCCTAGCGGGGAGCACAGATACGCAGTATTTT.

The chain employs TRBV7-7 and TRBJ2-3, with D maybe TRBD2 (7 bases). Trimming pared 1 base from V and 2 bases from J, leaving 10 bases between. The CDR3 is 15 residues long. Germline V lookup: CDR1 SSHAT, CDR2 FNYEAQ (reference sequence). Here the CDR3 reads CASSLGRGLTDTQYF. CDR3 sequence (DNA): TGTGCCAGCAGCTTAGGGCGGGGGCTCACAGATACGCAGTATTTT.

This chain links TRBV11-2 with TRBJ2-7, with 7 bases that match TRBD1. This CDR3 region has 15 residues. After removal of 2 bases from V and 3 bases from J, the junction contained 7 bases not matched to a gene. The germline CDR1 and CDR2 sequences are SGHAT and FQNNGV. The CDR3 sequence: CASSLKPGQYYEQYF. The CDR3 DNA sequence: TGTGCCAGCAGCTTAAAGCCGGGACAGTACTACGAGCAGTACTTC.

This clone was recorded a few times. The chain employs TRBV19 and TRBJ1-4; a weak D match, TRBD1 (5 bases). The CDR3 covers 15 residues. The germline CDR1 and CDR2 sequences are LNHDA and SQIVND (reference sequence). V lost 6 bases, J lost 0 bases, and 11 bases lay in between. The CDR3 sequence: CASRLRGATNEKLFF. In DNA, the CDR3 is TGTGCCAGTAGATTGAGGGGAGCAACTAATGAAAAACTGTTTTTT.

The rearrangement links TRBV2 to TRBJ2-1; D perhaps matches TRBD1 (5 bases). The CDR3 runs 14 residues. Trimming cost V 4 bases and J 9 bases, with 16 bases left between them. Germline V gives CDR1 SNHLY, CDR2 FYNNEI. CDR3 coding DNA: TGTGCCAGCAGTGGAATTGGACAACACGCTGAGCAGTTCTTC. Amino acids: CASSGIGQHAEQFF.

This clone was recorded a few times. The chain recombines TRBV5-8 with TRBJ1-2; D is uncertain. The CDR3 length is 12 residues. V lost 4 bases to trimming and J lost 5 bases, with 9 bases between them. The germline V gene has CDR1 SGHTS and CDR2 YDEGEE. This chain's CDR3 is CASSPRVYGYTF. The CDR3 coding sequence is TGTGCCAGCAGCCCTCGGGTATATGGCTACACCTTC. The entire variable domain, with the rest obtained from reference TRBV5-8 and TRBJ1-2, is as follows: EAGVTQSPTHLIKTRGQQATLRCSPISGHTSVYWYQQALGLGLQFLLWYDEGEERNRGNFPPRFSGRQFPNYSSELNVNALELEDSALYLCASSPRVYGYTFGSGTRLTVV.

This chain uses TRBV27 with TRBJ1-2; D might be TRBD1 (6 bases). Germline V lookup: CDR1 MNHEY, CDR2 SMNVEV (reference sequence). Trimming left V 8 bases short and J 8 bases short, with 15 bases between. The CDR3 sequence is 12 residues long. CDR3 sequence (DNA): TGTGCCAGCGGCATCACAGGGAGCGGCTACACCTTC. As protein: CASGITGSGYTF.